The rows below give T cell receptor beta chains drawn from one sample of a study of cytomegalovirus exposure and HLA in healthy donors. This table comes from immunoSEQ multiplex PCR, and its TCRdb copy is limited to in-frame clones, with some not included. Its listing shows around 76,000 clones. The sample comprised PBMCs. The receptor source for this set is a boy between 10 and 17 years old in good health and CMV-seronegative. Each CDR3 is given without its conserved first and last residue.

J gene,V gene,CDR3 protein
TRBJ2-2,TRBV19,ASSTSGRSRPGELF
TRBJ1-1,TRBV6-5,ASSYLGGADDTEAF
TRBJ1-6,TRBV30,AGSGRRGDNSPLH
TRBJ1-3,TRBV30,AWSPRQGSAGNTIY
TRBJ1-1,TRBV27,ASSPVQGVVAEAF
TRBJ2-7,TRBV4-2,ASSPGQGFGEQY
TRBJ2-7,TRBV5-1,ASSPRGGGTYEQY
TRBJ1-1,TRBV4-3,ASSQELQGMGLTEAF
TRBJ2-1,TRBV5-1,ASSLSSVEQF
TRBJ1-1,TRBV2,ASSSGRGNTEAF
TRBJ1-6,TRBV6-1,ASSELAGSYNSPLH
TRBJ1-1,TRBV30,AWAENTEAF
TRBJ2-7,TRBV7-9,ASSSGTGSYEQY
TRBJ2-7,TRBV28,ASSLTSGEIYEQY